The table lists the clone carrying this TCR beta chain with a few counts. The antigen is unknown. Different DNA sequences within this sample yield the same CDR3. V was shortened by 5 bases and J by 1 base, with 8 bases between the two germline ends. Germline CDR1 reads SGHTA; CDR2 reads FQGNSA. CDR3 length: 13 amino acids. The data belong to a study of shared clonotypes between healthy human individuals. Study conclusions and caveats: In the sorted subsets, rarefaction showed sequencing was incomplete despite large depth. The four-donor shared clonotypes exceeded non-shared clonotypes in generation probability, with non-shared ones scoring lower.

Some clones are missing from TCRdb's copy, which holds only in-frame ones; the method was immunoSEQ multiplex PCR. The sample has 2 million to 3 million clones; 80% to 95% are singletons. The chain has TRBV7-2 and TRBJ1-1; maybe TRBD1 (5 bases). Sample: naive CD4+ T cells from PBMCs. Subset in this sample: CD45RA+ positively selected. This sequence originates from a man aged 18 to 30 in good health. Some clones in this sample may be carry-over from other donors' samples. CDR3 region: CASSPGANTEAFF. Here the CDR3 DNA reads TGTGCCAGCAGCCCCGGGGCGAACACTGAAGCTTTCTTT.